The 16 T cell receptor beta chains below were found in one sample sequenced in a study of blood T cell repertoires in COVID-19. Using immunoSEQ multiplex PCR, the repertoire was profiled, and TCRdb retains in-frame clones only, with some absent. The sample has about 250,000 clones; approximately 90% are singletons. The sequencing input was peripheral blood. All receptors come from a woman aged 25-40 years with COVID-19, enrolled during active disease.

The genes are TRBV2 and TRBJ2-2; 8 positions agree with TRBD1. V shed 5 bases, J shed 6 bases, and the junction held 8 bases outside the gene matches. Germline values: CDR1 SNHLY, CDR2 FYNNEI. This CDR3 spans 15 amino acids. CDR3: CASSFRTGRAGELFF. The DNA of the CDR3 is TGTGCCAGCAGTTTCCGGACAGGGCGCGCCGGGGAGCTGTTTTTT.

The chain carries TRBV19 and TRBJ1-4; a weak D match, TRBD1 (6 bases). Germline V gene lookup returns CDR1 LNHDA and CDR2 SQIVND (reference sequence). This CDR3 is 16 amino acids long. V was clipped by 6 bases and J by 0 bases, with 14 bases between them. The CDR3 DNA follows: TGTGCCAGTAGCCGGACAGATTTTGCAACTAATGAAAAACTGTTTTTT. Its translation is CASSRTDFATNEKLFF.

This sequence joins TRBV7-9 and TRBJ1-4; D remains unclear. The CDR3 is made up of 12 amino acids. V was cut by 7 bases and J by 8 bases, with 11 bases left in between. Germline CDR1 SEHNR, CDR2 FQNEAQ (reference sequence). The CDR3 DNA follows: TGTGCCAGCACCCAGCGGGCCGAAAAACTGTTTTTT. Translation: CASTQRAEKLFF.

CDR3: CASSIGVGRADNQPQHF. The CDR3 region has the DNA TGTGCCAGTAGTATCGGAGTAGGGCGGGCAGATAATCAGCCCCAGCATTTT. The chain links TRBV19 to TRBJ1-5, with no clear D. The CDR3 totals 17 residues. Trimming removed 3 bases at V and 4 bases at J, with 19 bases between. Germline V lookup: CDR1 LNHDA, CDR2 SQIVND (reference sequence).

This clone has only one observation. The rearrangement joins TRBV11-2 to TRBJ2-1; no definite D call. CDR3 length: 14 amino acids. V was shortened by 5 bases and J by 6 bases, with 14 bases between the two germline ends. Per germline, CDR1 SGHAT and CDR2 FQNNGV. Written as DNA, the CDR3 is TGTGCCAGCAGCCCCCAACGTGTTAGCAATGAGCAGTTCTTC. Translation: CASSPQRVSNEQFF.

The J gene is TRBJ1-2, the V gene TRBV27; no firm D call. V shed 5 bases and J shed 4 bases, with 14 bases lying between them. The CDR3 is 14 residues long. In germline, CDR1 is MNHEY, CDR2 SMNVEV (reference sequence). The DNA for the CDR3 is TGTGCCAGCAGTCCCCGCGAGGGTTTCTATGGCTACACCTTC. This translates into CASSPREGFYGYTF.

This clone was seen a single time. This chain links TRBV19 with TRBJ2-3; TRBD1 matches 7 bases. Germline loops: CDR1 LNHDA, CDR2 SQIVND (reference sequence). V was pared by 2 bases and J by 6 bases, with 11 bases of the junction left unmatched. The CDR3 spans 16 residues. The CDR3 DNA follows: TGTGCCAGTAGTATATCAAGGGGGCCTGAGGTGGATACGCAGTATTTT. Protein sequence: CASSISRGPEVDTQYF. The variable domain in full, completed from reference TRBV19 and TRBJ2-3, reads DGGITQSPKYLFRKEGQNVTLSCEQNLNHDAMYWYRQDPGQGLRLIYYSQIVNDFQKGDIAEGYSVSREKKESFPLTVTSAQKNPTAFYLCASSISRGPEVDTQYFGPGTRLTVL.

J is TRBJ2-1 and V is TRBV19, with 8 bases identical to TRBD2. The germline CDR1 and CDR2 sequences are LNHDA and SQIVND (reference sequence). The J segment lost 8 bases and the V segment lost 5 bases, leaving 5 bases of the junction unmatched. The CDR3 spans 13 residues. The CDR3 nucleotides read TGTGCCAGTAGTGTAGCGGGATTATATGAGCAGTTCTTC. Its protein is CASSVAGLYEQFF. The whole variable domain, remainder taken from reference TRBV19 and TRBJ2-1, is DGGITQSPKYLFRKEGQNVTLSCEQNLNHDAMYWYRQDPGQGLRLIYYSQIVNDFQKGDIAEGYSVSREKKESFPLTVTSAQKNPTAFYLCASSVAGLYEQFFGPGTRLTVL.

The chain employs TRBV19 and TRBJ1-1; D uncertain. Germline V CDR1 and CDR2: LNHDA, SQIVND (reference sequence). V lost 3 bases, J lost 1 base, and 6 bases lay in between. This CDR3 is 13 amino acids long. In DNA form, the CDR3 reads TGTGCCAGTAGTATCTCGGGGAACACTGAAGCTTTCTTT. This encodes CASSISGNTEAFF.

The chain has TRBV12-3 or TRBV12-4 and TRBJ1-5; D gene uncertain. The CDR3 extends over 13 amino acids. Trimming pared 8 bases from V and 2 bases from J, leaving 10 bases between. CDR3 residues: CASGPFGNQPQHF. The CDR3 DNA is TGTGCCAGCGGGCCCTTTGGCAATCAGCCCCAGCATTTT.

V usage is TRBV6-2 or TRBV6-3 and J usage is TRBJ2-1; a possible D gene is TRBD1 (6 bases). This CDR3 is 15 amino acids long. Germline V lookup: CDR1 MNHEY, CDR2 SVGEGT. V shed 2 bases and J shed 5 bases, with 13 bases lying between them. CDR3 sequence reads: CASSYRYTGNNEQFF. In nucleotides, the CDR3 is TGTGCCAGCAGTTACAGATACACAGGGAACAATGAGCAGTTCTTC.

The V and J genes are TRBV11-2 and TRBJ1-5, with 7 bases lining up with TRBD1. Germline V CDR1 and CDR2: SGHAT, FQNNGV. This CDR3 is 15 amino acids long. V lost 4 bases and J lost 4; bases outside the gene matches: 7. CDR3 sequence (DNA): TGTGCCAGCAGCTCGCTGACAGGGAGGAATCAGCCCCAGCATTTT. It translates to CASSSLTGRNQPQHF.

The V gene is TRBV7-9, the J gene TRBJ1-4, with D perhaps TRBD1 (6 bases). In germline, CDR1 is SEHNR, CDR2 FQNEAQ (reference sequence). V was trimmed by 1 base and J by 6 bases, leaving 12 bases between them. This CDR3 is built from 15 residues. The CDR3 protein is CASSLGGGGDEKLFF. CDR3 nucleotides: TGTGCCAGCAGCTTAGGTGGGGGCGGTGATGAAAAACTGTTTTTT.

The chain recombines TRBV24-1 with TRBJ2-1; D gene unclear. CDR1 is KGHDR, CDR2 SFDVKD, per germline. CDR3 length equals 16 residues. Trimming took off 8 bases at V and 0 bases at J, with 16 bases between the two ends. The CDR3 loop is CATTRFSESSYNEQFF. Written as DNA, the CDR3 is TGTGCCACCACCCGCTTTTCAGAAAGCTCCTACAATGAGCAGTTCTTC.

V is TRBV3-1 (or the pseudogene TRBV3-2) and J is TRBJ1-2; 10 bases line up with TRBD1. The germline CDR1 and CDR2 sequences are LGHDT and YNNKEL (reference sequence). The CDR3 covers 16 residues. The V segment lost 1 base and the J segment 6 bases; nucleotides outside the gene matches: 8. Here the CDR3 DNA reads TGTGCCAGCAGCCAAGGGCCCGGACAGGGGGGGGATGGCTACACCTTC. Residues: CASSQGPGQGGDGYTF.

V usage is TRBV7-6 and J usage is TRBJ1-6; 7 positions match TRBD1. The CDR3 is 16 residues long. The germline gives CDR1 SGHVS, CDR2 FNYEAQ. V shed 1 base and J 6 bases; nucleotides not matched to a gene: 6. The CDR3 protein is CASSLGRGQGNSPLHF. Written as DNA, the CDR3 is TGTGCCAGCAGCTTAGGGAGGGGGCAGGGTAATTCACCCCTCCACTTT. Combining the CDR3 with reference TRBV7-6 and TRBJ1-6 gives the whole variable domain GAGVSQSPRYKVTKRGQDVALRCDPISGHVSLYWYRQALGQGPEFLTYFNYEAQQDKSGLPNDRFSAERPEGSISTLTIQRTEQRDSAMYRCASSLGRGQGNSPLHFGNGTRLTVT.